This T cell receptor (beta chain) was captured by sequencing in a study of blood T cell repertoires in COVID-19 (TCRdb year 2020). Broadly, across the study: The collaborator samples originated in the United States, Italy and Spain and spanned the acute and convalescent phases of COVID-19. The material from the prospective study consisted of cDNA or gDNA derived from T cells, B-cell-depleted T cells, or PBMCs. The dataset comprised deeply sampled blood TCRbeta repertoires from subjects exposed to, actively infected with, or recovered from COVID-19. A freely available public database, intended as a resource for researchers studying the immune response to SARS-CoV-2, is where the repertoires were released. The samples were drawn from two sources: the first 160 participants of the ongoing ImmuneRACE study, and about 1,300 subjects contributed by 6 global collaborators. Nearly every sample came with metadata listing a de-identified subject ID, COVID-19 status, age in years and sex. Where HLA class I and class II types were available, the types were taken from metadata supplied by the sample provider, not from assay-based typing. Beyond this particular receptor, the publication reports: How much clinical and demographic metadata was included differed by source and by participant, and the metadata was provided uncurated.

TCRbeta CDR3 regions were amplified from genomic DNA using the immunoSEQ Assay, a bias-controlled multiplex PCR. As for the authors' bioinformatics: The number of nucleated cells in each sample was estimated from the amplification of reference gene primers within the assay. To quantify the absolute abundance of each unique TCRbeta CDR3 rearrangement, sequence reads were collapsed and filtered. For each sample, productive Simpson clonality was calculated as the square root of Simpson's diversity index over productive rearrangements. Imported from immuneACCESS, the table was reduced by TCRdb to in-frame sequences with V and J called. These copies leave out some clones; in studies compared against another copy, an unresolved V gene accounts for under half, and the cause of the remainder is not known. V, J and clone size are those of that table, while D and trimming were read from the DNA. The sample includes 95,000 or so clones, with roughly four fifths observed a single time. The ten largest clones take up 4% to 6% of the sample.

The germline V and J ends show losses of 6 bases and 6 bases respectively, and no gene match explains 8 bases of the junction. The germline V gene supplies CDR1 MNHEY and CDR2 SVGEGT. The CDR3 covers 16 residues, taking in both the cysteine and the phenylalanine. Only the CDR3 DNA is retained, 48 bases long and in frame from the first base. At one collaborating source in Seattle, patients were enrolled during active infection and were followed longitudinally through the course of disease. Each collaborating institution followed its own protocols to collect whole blood in K2EDTA tubes. For TCRbeta analysis, collaborator samples were shipped as frozen whole blood, as isolated PBMCs, or as DNA extracted from either sample type. Worth noting for this clone: What this receptor recognizes is not known. The sample holds no much larger clone one base away, and base qualities are not on file.

Sequencing used peripheral blood. The sequence joins TRBV6-2 or TRBV6-3 to TRBJ2-2, and 12 bases in between align with TRBD2. This clonotype originated in an elderly man with COVID-19, enrolled during active disease. CDR3 reads: CASSILAGGPSGELFF. The DNA reads TGTGCCAGCAGCATCCTAGCGGGAGGGCCCTCCGGGGAGCTGTTTTTT.